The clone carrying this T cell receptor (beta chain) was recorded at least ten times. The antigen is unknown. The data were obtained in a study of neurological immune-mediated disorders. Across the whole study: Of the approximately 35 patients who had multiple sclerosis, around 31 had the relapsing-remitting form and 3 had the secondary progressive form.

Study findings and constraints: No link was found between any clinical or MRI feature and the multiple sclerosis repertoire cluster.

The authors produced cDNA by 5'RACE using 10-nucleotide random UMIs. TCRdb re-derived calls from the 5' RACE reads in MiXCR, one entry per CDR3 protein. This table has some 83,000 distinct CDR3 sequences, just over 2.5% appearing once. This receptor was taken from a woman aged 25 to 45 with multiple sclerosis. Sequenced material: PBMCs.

The CDR3 loop is CASSLPDFSSYNEQFF. CDR3 DNA sequence: TGTGCCAGCAGCTTACCCGACTTTAGCTCCTACAATGAGCAGTTCTTC. The rearrangement links TRBV7-2 to TRBJ2-1; no clear D gene. The CDR3 length is 16 residues. V gave up 2 bases and J gave up 0 bases, with 11 bases separating them. Germline V gene sequence: CDR1 SGHTA, CDR2 FQGNSA.